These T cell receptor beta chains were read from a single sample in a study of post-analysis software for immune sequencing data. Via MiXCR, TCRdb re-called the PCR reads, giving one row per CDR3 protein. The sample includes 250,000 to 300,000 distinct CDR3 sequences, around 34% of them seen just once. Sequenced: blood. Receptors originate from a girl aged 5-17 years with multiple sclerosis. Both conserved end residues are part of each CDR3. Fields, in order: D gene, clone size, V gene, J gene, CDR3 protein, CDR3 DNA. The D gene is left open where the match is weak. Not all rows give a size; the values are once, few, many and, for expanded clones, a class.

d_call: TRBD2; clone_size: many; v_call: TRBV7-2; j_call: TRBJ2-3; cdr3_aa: CASKTSGYTDTQYF; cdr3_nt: TGTGCCAGTAAAACTAGCGGATACACAGATACGCAGTATTTT
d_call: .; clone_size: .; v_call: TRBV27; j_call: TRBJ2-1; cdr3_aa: CASSKFRDFNEQFF; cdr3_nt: TGTGCCAGCAGTAAATTCCGGGACTTCAATGAGCAGTTCTTC
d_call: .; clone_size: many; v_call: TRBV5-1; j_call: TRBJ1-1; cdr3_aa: CASSLQRPNTEAFF; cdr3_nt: TGCGCCAGCAGCCTACAGAGACCGAACACTGAAGCTTTCTTT
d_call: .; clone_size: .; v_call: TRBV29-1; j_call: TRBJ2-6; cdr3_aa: CSVRKNSGANVLTF; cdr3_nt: TGCAGCGTCAGAAAGAACTCTGGGGCCAACGTCCTGACTTTC
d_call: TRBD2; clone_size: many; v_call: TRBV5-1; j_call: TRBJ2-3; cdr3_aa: CASSLDPGTSGGSTQYF; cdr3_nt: TGCGCCAGCAGCTTGGACCCCGGGACTAGCGGGGGTAGTACGCAGTATTTT
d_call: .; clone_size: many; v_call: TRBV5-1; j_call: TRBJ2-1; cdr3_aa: CASSTPLGVEQFF; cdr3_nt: TGCGCCAGCAGCACCCCTCTCGGGGTGGAGCAGTTCTTC
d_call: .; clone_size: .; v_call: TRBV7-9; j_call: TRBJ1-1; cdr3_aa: CASSPERTEAFF; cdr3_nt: TGTGCCAGCAGCCCCGAGAGAACTGAAGCTTTCTTT
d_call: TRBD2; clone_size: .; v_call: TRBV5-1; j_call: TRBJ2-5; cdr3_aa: CASQRSGRETQYF; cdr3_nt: TGCGCCAGCCAGCGGAGCGGGAGAGAGACCCAGTACTTC
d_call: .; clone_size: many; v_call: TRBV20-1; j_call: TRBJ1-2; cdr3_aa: CSARAQGAQGNYGYTF; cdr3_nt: TGCAGTGCTAGAGCCCAAGGAGCACAGGGAAACTATGGCTACACCTTC
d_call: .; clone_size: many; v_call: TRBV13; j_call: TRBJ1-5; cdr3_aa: CASSQDRDQPQHF; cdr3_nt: TGTGCCAGCAGCCAGGACAGAGATCAGCCCCAGCATTTT
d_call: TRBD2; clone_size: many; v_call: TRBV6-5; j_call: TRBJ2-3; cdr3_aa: CASSGLGLGFDTQYF; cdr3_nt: TGTGCCAGCAGCGGTTTGGGACTAGGATTTGATACGCAGTATTTT
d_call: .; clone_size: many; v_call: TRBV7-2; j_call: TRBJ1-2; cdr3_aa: CASRDTRVYTF; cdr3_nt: TGTGCCAGCCGGGACACCAGGGTCTACACCTTC
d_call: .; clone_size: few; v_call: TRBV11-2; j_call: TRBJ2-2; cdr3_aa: CASSLDVYTGELFF; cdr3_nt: TGTGCCAGCAGCTTAGACGTGTACACCGGGGAGCTGTTTTTT
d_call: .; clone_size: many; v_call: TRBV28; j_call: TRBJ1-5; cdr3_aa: CASSLNRVNQPQHF; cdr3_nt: TGTGCCAGCAGTTTAAACAGGGTCAATCAGCCCCAGCATTTT
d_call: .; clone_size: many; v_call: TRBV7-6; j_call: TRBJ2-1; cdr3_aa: CASSHNEGGDNEQFF; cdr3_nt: TGTGCCAGCAGCCACAACGAGGGCGGAGACAATGAGCAGTTCTTC
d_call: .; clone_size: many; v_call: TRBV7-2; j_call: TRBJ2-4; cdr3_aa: CASSPSRVGAGIQYF; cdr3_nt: TGTGCCAGCAGCCCATCCCGTGTCGGGGCTGGCATTCAGTACTTC
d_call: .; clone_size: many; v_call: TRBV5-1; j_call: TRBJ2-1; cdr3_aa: CASSLQGRYEQFF; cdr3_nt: TGCGCCAGCAGCTTGCAGGGCCGGTATGAGCAGTTCTTC
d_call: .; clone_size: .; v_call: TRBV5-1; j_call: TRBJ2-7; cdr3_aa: CASSFQGSHYEQYF; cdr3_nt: TGCGCCAGCAGCTTTCAGGGGTCCCACTACGAGCAGTACTTC
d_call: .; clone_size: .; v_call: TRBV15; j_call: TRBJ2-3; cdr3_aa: CATSSGLQARTDTQYF; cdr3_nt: TGTGCCACCAGCAGCGGGCTACAGGCCCGCACAGATACGCAGTATTTT
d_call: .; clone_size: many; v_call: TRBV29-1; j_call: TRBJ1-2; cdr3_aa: CSVSKGYTF; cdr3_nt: TGCAGCGTTTCCAAGGGCTACACCTTC
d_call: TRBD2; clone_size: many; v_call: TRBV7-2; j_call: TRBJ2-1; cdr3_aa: CASSQQVLAGVNEQFF; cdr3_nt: TGTGCCAGCAGCCAACAGGTACTAGCGGGAGTTAATGAGCAGTTCTTC
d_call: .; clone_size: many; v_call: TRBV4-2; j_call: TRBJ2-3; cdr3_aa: CASSQSGPDTQYF; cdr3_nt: TGTGCCAGCAGCCAGTCGGGCCCAGATACGCAGTATTTT
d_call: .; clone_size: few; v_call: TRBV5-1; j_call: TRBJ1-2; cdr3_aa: CASSLEFTGTYGYTF; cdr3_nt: TGCGCCAGCAGCTTAGAATTTACAGGGACCTATGGCTACACCTTC
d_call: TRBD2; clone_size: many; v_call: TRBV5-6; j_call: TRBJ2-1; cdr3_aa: CASSLASGGEQFF; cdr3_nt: TGTGCCAGCAGCTTGGCTAGCGGGGGCGAGCAGTTCTTC
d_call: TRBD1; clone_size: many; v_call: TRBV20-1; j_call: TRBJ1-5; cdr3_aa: CSVSRGPDSNQPQHF; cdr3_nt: TGCAGCGTAAGCAGGGGGCCGGATAGCAATCAGCCCCAGCATTTT
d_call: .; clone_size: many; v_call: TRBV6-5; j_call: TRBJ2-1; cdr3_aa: CASRLRDEGGNEQFF; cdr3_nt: TGTGCCAGCAGACTCCGGGATGAGGGCGGTAATGAGCAGTTCTTC
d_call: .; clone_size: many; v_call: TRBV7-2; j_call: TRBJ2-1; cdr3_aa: CASSLARTYGDNEQFF; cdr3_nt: TGTGCCAGCAGCTTAGCGCGGACGTACGGAGACAATGAGCAGTTCTTC
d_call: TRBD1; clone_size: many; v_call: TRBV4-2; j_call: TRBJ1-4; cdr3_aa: CASSQDAQGNEKLFF; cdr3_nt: TGTGCCAGCAGCCAAGATGCACAGGGGAATGAAAAACTGTTTTTT
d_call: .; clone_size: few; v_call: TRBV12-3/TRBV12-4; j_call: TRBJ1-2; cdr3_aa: CASSLLADYGYTF; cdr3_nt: TGTGCCAGCAGTCTCTTGGCTGACTATGGCTACACCTTC
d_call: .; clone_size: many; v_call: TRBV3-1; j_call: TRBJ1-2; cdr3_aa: CASSRDSYYGYTF; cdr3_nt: TGTGCCAGCAGCAGGGACTCCTACTATGGCTACACCTTC
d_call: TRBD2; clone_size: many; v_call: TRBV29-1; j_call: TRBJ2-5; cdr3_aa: CSVGGLAGGPLETQYF; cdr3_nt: TGCAGCGTGGGGGGACTAGCGGGGGGGCCTTTAGAGACCCAGTACTTC
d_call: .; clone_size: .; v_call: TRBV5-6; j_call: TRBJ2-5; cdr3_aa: CASSFLQATETQYF; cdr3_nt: TGTGCCAGCAGCTTCCTACAGGCCACGGAGACCCAGTACTTC
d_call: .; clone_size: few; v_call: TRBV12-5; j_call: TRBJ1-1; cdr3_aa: CASGELQGEAFF; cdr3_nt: TGTGCTAGTGGTGAACTGCAGGGTGAAGCTTTCTTT
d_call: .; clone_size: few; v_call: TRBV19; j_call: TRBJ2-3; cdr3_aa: CASSLSPGSLDTQYF; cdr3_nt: TGTGCCAGTAGCCTCTCCCCGGGTTCTTTGGATACGCAGTATTTT
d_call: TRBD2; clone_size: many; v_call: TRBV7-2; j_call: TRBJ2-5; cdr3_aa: CASSPTVTSGQETQYF; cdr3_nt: TGTGCCAGCAGTCCTACGGTCACTAGCGGCCAAGAGACCCAGTACTTC
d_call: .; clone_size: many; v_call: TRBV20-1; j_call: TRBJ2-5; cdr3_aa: CSATPQAGETQYF; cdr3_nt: TGCAGTGCTACCCCCCAGGCGGGAGAGACCCAGTACTTC
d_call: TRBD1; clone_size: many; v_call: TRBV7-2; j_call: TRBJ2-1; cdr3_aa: CASSSTGARDEQFF; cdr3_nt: TGTGCCAGCAGCTCGACAGGGGCGCGGGATGAGCAGTTCTTC
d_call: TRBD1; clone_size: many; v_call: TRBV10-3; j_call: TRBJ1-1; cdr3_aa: CAISGTGDSTEAFF; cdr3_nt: TGTGCCATCAGTGGAACAGGGGATAGTACTGAAGCTTTCTTT
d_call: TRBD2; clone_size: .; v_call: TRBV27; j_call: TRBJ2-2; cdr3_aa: CASSLMGRASNTGELFF; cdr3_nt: TGTGCCAGCAGTCTGATGGGGAGGGCTTCGAACACCGGGGAGCTGTTTTTT
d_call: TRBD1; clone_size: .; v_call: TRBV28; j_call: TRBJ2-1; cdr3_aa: CASSFGGTGIYNEQFF; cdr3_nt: TGTGCCAGCAGTTTCGGGGGGACAGGGATCTACAATGAGCAGTTCTTC
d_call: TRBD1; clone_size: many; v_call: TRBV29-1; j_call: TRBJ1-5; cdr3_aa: CSVSGQASNQPQHF; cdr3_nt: TGCAGCGTCTCGGGACAGGCTAGCAATCAGCCCCAGCATTTT
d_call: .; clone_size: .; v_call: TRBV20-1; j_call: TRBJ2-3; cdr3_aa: CSAKKAFLSTDTQYF; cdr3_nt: TGCAGTGCCAAGAAAGCGTTTCTAAGCACAGATACGCAGTATTTT
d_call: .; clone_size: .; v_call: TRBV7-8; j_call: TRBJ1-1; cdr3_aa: CASSLTLLGTEAFF; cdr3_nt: TGTGCCAGCAGCTTAACTCTTCTGGGCACTGAAGCTTTCTTT
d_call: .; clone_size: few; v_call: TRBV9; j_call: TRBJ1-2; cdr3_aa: CASSVASTASGYGYTF; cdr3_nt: TGTGCCAGCAGCGTAGCGTCGACAGCCTCTGGCTATGGCTACACCTTC
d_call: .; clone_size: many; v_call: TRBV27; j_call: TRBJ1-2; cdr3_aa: CASSRAWAGDYGYTF; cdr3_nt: TGTGCCAGCAGCCGAGCCTGGGCGGGGGACTATGGCTACACCTTC
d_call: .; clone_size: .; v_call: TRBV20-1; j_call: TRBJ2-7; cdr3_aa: CSAPGAQVYEQYF; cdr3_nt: TGCAGTGCTCCCGGGGCGCAGGTCTACGAGCAGTACTTC
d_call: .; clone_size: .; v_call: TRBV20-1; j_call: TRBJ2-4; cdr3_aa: CSARDNSLAKNIQYF; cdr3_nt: TGCAGTGCTAGAGATAACAGTCTAGCCAAAAACATTCAGTACTTC
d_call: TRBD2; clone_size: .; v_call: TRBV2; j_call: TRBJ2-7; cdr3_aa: CASPGDAGGDEQYF; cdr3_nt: TGTGCCAGCCCGGGAGATGCGGGAGGAGACGAGCAGTACTTC